The 2 T cell receptor beta chains given below trace back to one sample, sequenced in a study of OX40 agonist ivuxolimab in advanced cancers. Clones were sequenced by immunoSEQ multiplex PCR, and TCRdb holds only the in-frame ones, with some missing. The table has about 69,000 clones, about nine tenths seen once. The sample was CD4+ or CD8+ T cells sorted from blood, taken in a trial of the OX40 agonist ivuxolimab. These receptors all stem from an adult with an advanced solid tumor such as melanoma, head and neck, liver or kidney cancer.

This chain uses TRBV5-1 with TRBJ2-3, with 10 bases aligning to TRBD1. This CDR3 has 19 residues. The J segment lost 5 bases and the V segment lost 2 bases, leaving 17 bases of the junction unmatched. Germline V gene sequence: CDR1 SGHRS, CDR2 YFSETQ. The CDR3 nucleotides read TGCGCCAGCAGCTTTGAGCCCCCCTCCCGGGGACAGGGGTTAGATACGCAGTATTTT. Protein sequence: CASSFEPPSRGQGLDTQYF.

The rearrangement uses TRBV4-1 and TRBJ1-3; D is perhaps TRBD1 (5 bases). The CDR3 is 16 residues long. Germline values: CDR1 MGHRA, CDR2 YSYEKL. Trimming removed 0 bases at V and 2 bases at J, with 11 bases between. In DNA form, the CDR3 reads TGCGCCAGCAGCCAAGATACCGGGACTGCTGGAAACACCATATATTTT. This encodes CASSQDTGTAGNTIYF.